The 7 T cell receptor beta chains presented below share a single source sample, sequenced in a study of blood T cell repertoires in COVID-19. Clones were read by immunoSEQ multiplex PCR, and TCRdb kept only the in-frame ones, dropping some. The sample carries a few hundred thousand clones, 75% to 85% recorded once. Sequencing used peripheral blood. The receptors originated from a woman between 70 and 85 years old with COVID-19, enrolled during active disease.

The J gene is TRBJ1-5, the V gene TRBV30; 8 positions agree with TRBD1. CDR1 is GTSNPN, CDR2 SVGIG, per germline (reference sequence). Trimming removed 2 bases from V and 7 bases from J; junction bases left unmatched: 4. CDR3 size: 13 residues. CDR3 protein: CAWSRQGHQPQHF. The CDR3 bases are TGTGCCTGGAGTAGACAGGGGCACCAGCCCCAGCATTTT.

CDR3 nucleotides: TGTGCCTGGAGTACAGGGGCCTTAAATCAGCCCCAGCATTTT. Protein: CAWSTGALNQPQHF. The rearrangement joins TRBV30 to TRBJ1-5, with 7 bases matching TRBD1. This CDR3 is 14 amino acids long. Per the germline V gene, CDR1 is GTSNPN and CDR2 is SVGIG (reference sequence). V gave up 2 bases and J gave up 4 bases; unmatched junction bases: 5.

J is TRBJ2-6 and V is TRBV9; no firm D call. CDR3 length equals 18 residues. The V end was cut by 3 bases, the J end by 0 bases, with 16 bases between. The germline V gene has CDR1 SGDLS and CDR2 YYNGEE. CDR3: CASSAPAGSSSGANVLTF. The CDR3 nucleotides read TGTGCCAGCAGCGCCCCTGCAGGCAGCTCCTCTGGGGCCAACGTCCTGACTTTC.

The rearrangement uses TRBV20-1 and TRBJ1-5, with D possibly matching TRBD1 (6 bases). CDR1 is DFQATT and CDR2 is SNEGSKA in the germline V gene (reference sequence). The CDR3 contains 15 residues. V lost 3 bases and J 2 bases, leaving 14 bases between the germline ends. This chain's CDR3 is CSASTGSFGNQPQHF. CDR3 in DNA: TGCAGTGCTAGTACAGGGAGCTTCGGCAATCAGCCCCAGCATTTT.

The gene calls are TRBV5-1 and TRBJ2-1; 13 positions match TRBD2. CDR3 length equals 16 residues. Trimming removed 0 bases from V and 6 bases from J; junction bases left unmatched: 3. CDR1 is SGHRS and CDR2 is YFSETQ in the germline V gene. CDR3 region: CASSLAGLAGANEQFF. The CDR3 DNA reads TGCGCCAGCAGCTTGGCCGGACTAGCGGGAGCCAATGAGCAGTTCTTC.

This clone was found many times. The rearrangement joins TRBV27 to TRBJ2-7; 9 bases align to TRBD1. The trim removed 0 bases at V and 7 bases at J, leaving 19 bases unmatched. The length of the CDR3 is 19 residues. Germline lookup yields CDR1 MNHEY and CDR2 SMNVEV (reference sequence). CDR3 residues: CASSLSIIRGGQGTREQYF. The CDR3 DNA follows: TGTGCCAGCAGTTTATCGATAATTAGGGGAGGACAGGGGACGAGGGAGCAGTACTTC.

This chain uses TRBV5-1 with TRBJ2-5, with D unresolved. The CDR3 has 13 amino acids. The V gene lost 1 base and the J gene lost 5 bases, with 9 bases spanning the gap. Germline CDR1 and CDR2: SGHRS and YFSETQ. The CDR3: CASSLYGRETQYF. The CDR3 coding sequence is TGCGCCAGCAGCTTGTATGGGCGTGAGACCCAGTACTTC.